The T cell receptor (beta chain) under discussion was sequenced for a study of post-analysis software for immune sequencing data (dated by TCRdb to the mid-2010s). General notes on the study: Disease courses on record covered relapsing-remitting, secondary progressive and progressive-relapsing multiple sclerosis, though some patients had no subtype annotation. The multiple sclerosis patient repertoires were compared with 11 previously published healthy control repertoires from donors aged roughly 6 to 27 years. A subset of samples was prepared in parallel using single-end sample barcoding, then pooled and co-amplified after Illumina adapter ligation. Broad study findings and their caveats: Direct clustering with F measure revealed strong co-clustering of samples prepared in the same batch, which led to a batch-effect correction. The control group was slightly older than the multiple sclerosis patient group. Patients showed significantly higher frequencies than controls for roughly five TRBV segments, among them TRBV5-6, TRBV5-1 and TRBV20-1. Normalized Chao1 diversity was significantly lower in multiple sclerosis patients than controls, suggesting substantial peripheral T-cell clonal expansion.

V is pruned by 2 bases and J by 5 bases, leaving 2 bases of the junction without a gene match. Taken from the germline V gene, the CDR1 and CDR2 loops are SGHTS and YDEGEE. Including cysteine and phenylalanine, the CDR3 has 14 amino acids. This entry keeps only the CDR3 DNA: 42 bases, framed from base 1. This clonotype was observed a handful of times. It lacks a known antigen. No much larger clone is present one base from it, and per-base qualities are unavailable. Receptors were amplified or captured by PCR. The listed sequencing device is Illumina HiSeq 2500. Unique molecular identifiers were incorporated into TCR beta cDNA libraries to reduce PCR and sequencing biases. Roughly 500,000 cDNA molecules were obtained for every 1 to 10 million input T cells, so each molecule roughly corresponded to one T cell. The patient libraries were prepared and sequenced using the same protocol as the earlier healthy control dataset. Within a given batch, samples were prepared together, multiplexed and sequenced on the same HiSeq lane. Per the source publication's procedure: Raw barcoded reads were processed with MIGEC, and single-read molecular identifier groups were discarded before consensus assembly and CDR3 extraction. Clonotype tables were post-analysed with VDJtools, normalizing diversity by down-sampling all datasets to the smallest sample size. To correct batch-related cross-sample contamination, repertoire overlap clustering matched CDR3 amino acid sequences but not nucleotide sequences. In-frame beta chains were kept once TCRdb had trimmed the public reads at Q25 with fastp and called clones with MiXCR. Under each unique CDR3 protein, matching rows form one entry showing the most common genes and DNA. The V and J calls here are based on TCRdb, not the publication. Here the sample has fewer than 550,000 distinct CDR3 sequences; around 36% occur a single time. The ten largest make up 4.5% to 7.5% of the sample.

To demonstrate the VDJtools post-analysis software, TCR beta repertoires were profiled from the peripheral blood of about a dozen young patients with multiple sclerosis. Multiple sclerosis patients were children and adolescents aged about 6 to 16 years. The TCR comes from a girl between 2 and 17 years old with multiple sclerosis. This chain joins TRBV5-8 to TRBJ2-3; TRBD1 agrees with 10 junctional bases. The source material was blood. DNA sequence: TGTGCCAGCAGCTTCGGGACAGGGGTAGATACGCAGTATTTT. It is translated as CASSFGTGVDTQYF.